Listed below are T cell receptor beta chains from one sample, sequenced in a study of shared clonotypes between healthy human individuals. Data came from immunoSEQ multiplex PCR; TCRdb stores just in-frame clones and leaves some out. This table has hundreds of thousands of clones, 80% to 95% appearing once. The source material was naive CD8+ T cells sorted from blood. The source is a man under 40 in good health. CDR3s leave out the opening cysteine and the closing phenylalanine or tryptophan. Size is stated for part of the rows, as once, few or many counts, or as a class when the clone is expanded.

>12|.|TRBV7-9|TRBJ2-1
ASSLDSNNNEQF
>10|.|TRBV2|TRBJ2-1
ASSELFNEQF
>10|.|TRBV7-9|TRBJ2-3
ASSWDGDTQY
>13|.|TRBV19|TRBJ2-3
ASRENSLSTDTQY
>12|.|TRBV15|TRBJ2-3
ATGQGAGTDTQY
>13|.|TRBV28|TRBJ2-3
ASSLAASSTDTQY
>8|once|TRBV20-1|TRBJ1-2
SATLDGYT
>13|.|TRBV9|TRBJ2-3
ASSVGTSQSDTQY
>11|once|TRBV7-6|TRBJ2-7
ASSSDNLYEQY
>17|many|TRBV4-3|TRBJ2-1
ASSQDSVTSGRTYNEQF
>15|.|TRBV27|TRBJ2-3
ASSPTQLGPLTDTQY
>12|once|TRBV5-1|TRBJ1-3
ASSPDLSGNTIY
>13|.|TRBV7-8|TRBJ2-2
ASSLGVVNTGELF
>13|.|TRBV19|TRBJ2-1
ASSSFGGSYNEQF
>11|.|TRBV30|TRBJ2-7
AWTDGAAYVPY
>13|.|TRBV7-9|TRBJ2-1
ASSFREGRTNEQF
>14|many|TRBV6-4|TRBJ2-6
ASSDHASGGANVLT
>14|once|TRBV7-9|TRBJ2-1
ASSPSSGPSYNEQF
>10|.|TRBV29-1|TRBJ2-7
SVEGRGLEQY
>12|few|TRBV6-4|TRBJ1-4
ASSVDSGNEKLF
>15|.|TRBV27|TRBJ2-3
ASSLKPPGQRGDTQY
>14|.|TRBV28|TRBJ2-2
ASSAAWDRDTGELF
>14|once|TRBV19|TRBJ2-1
ASSISRVSFYNEQF
>11|.|TRBV7-8|TRBJ2-7
ASSFRSSYEQY
>14|.|TRBV6-1|TRBJ1-5
ASSEETRPLNQPQH
>13|.|TRBV11-2|TRBJ1-2
ASSLSRLTNYGYT
>15|.|TRBV4-3|TRBJ2-1
ASSQDFTQGSYNEQF
>11|.|TRBV15|TRBJ2-7
ATSKQGAYEQY
>12|.|TRBV19|TRBJ2-1
ASSITSSYNEQF
>14|.|TRBV6-1|TRBJ2-7
ASSESGSTGLYEQY
>14|.|TRBV7-9|TRBJ2-2
ASRPLAGGGAGELF
>15|.|TRBV29-1|TRBJ2-3
SVEVVRLAGGTDTQY
>10|.|TRBV5-1|TRBJ2-1
ASSLADVEQF
>12|.|TRBV27|TRBJ1-5
ASSEGQGWQPQH
>13|.|TRBV5-8|TRBJ2-6
ASSFGRPGANVLT
>14|.|TRBV5-6|TRBJ2-1
ASSWPWTGTYNEQF
>14|.|TRBV7-9|TRBJ2-1
ASSLAGQGAYNEQF
>12|.|TRBV11-2|TRBJ2-7
ASTWRAGSLEQY
>13|.|TRBV4-1|TRBJ1-5
ASSQEFGSNQPQH
>11|.|TRBV25-1|TRBJ2-7
ASSDSEGYEQY
>13|.|TRBV2|TRBJ2-3
ASSSPDGYTDTQY
>13|few|TRBV4-3|TRBJ1-1
ASSQMTGGLTEAF